This T cell receptor beta chain was sequenced during a study of shared clonotypes between healthy human individuals. Study information: Donors had three CD4 naive, three CD4 memory, two CD8 naive and one CD8 memory plate apiece.

As to this clone: What it binds is not known.

Sequencing was at deep level. Only in-frame clones appear in the TCRdb table, and some are missing; sequencing was by immunoSEQ multiplex PCR. The profile shows over 850,000 clones, about 80% of them singletons. Those who donated were healthy HIV-negative adults, with no recent acute infections or vaccinations reported. Trimming took off 5 bases at V and 3 bases at J, with 16 bases between the two ends. The CDR3 loop spans 15 amino acids. CDR1 MDHEN and CDR2 SYDVKM come from the germline V gene. Study-wide points: Apart from blood, nothing was sampled; tissue repertoires likely differ.

The source material was memory CD4+ T cells from PBMCs. Sample subset: CD45RA-negative fraction. This receptor was identified in a man aged 18 to 30 in good health. Some clones in this sample may be carry-over from other donors' samples. This chain uses TRBV28 with TRBJ1-1, with D hard to call. The chain's CDR3 is CASSTHRRWDTEAFF. The CDR3, as DNA: TGTGCCAGCAGTACCCATCGACGGTGGGACACTGAAGCTTTCTTT.